This T cell receptor (beta chain) was sequenced during a study of T cell repertoires in cytomegalovirus infection. The study, taken as a whole, reports: HLA-C-restricted, CMV-specific TCR beta clonotypes were dominant ex vivo. The cumulative frequency of public TCR beta families distinguished individuals who carried CMV together with the relevant HLA.

The junction had 0 bases not matched to a gene; V was cut back by 8 bases and J by 11 bases. CDR1 and CDR2 from the germline V gene are MNHNS and SASEGT. The CDR3 extends over 8 amino acids. MiXCR was run by TCRdb on the reads, yielding one entry per CDR3 protein. The sample consists of around 530,000 distinct CDR3 sequences, approximately 15% of them appearing once. This clonotype turned up a few times. The antigen is undetermined. This receptor was identified in a human donor in good health (CMV status not recorded). Some clones in this sample may be carry-over from other donors' samples. The sample taken for sequencing was CD8+ T cells from PBMCs. The chain joins TRBV6-1 to TRBJ2-7; 7 bases fit TRBD2. The CDR3 protein is CASGGEYF. The DNA for the CDR3 is TGTGCCAGCGGGGGGGAGTACTTC.